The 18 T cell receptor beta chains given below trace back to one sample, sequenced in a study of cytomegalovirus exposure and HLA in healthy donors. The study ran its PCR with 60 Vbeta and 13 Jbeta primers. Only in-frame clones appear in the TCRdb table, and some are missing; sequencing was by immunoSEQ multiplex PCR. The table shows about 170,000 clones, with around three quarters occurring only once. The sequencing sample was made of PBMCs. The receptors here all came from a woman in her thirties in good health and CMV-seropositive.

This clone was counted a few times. CDR3 residues: CASSWGGRTNEKLFF. The CDR3 bases are TGTGCCAGCAGCTGGGGAGGGCGAACTAATGAAAAACTGTTTTTT. V gene TRBV7-9 combines with J gene TRBJ1-4; D call uncertain. The germline gives CDR1 SEHNR, CDR2 FQNEAQ (reference sequence). The V end was cut by 4 bases, the J end by 1 base, with 10 bases between. This CDR3 is built from 15 residues.

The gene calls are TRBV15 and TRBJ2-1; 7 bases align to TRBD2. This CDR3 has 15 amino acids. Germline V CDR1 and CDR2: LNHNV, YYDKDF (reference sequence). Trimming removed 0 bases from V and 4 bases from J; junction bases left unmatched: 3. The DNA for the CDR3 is TGTGCCACCAGCAGAGACTGGGGGGGATACAATGAGCAGTTCTTC. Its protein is CATSRDWGGYNEQFF.

CDR3 DNA: TGTGCCAGCAGCTTCGGCACTGAAGCTTTCTTT. It is translated as CASSFGTEAFF. The chain employs TRBV7-9 and TRBJ1-1; no clear D gene. Germline V CDR1 and CDR2: SEHNR, FQNEAQ (reference sequence). Deletions cut 3 bases from V and 4 bases from J, with 3 bases between. CDR3 size: 11 residues.

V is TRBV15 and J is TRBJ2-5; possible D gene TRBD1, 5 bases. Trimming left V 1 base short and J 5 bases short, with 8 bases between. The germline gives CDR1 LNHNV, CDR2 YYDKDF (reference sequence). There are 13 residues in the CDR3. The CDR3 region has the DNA TGTGCCACCAGCAGAGGGGGCAGTGAGACCCAGTACTTC. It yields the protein CATSRGGSETQYF.

As DNA, the CDR3 is TGTGCCAGCAGCTTAGGAAAGGACTATAGCAATCAGCCCCAGCATTTT. This codes for CASSLGKDYSNQPQHF. The genes are TRBV11-2 and TRBJ1-5; D uncertain. The CDR3 runs to 16 residues. CDR1 and CDR2 from the germline V gene are SGHAT and FQNNGV. V was shortened by 1 base and J by 0 bases, with 10 bases between the two germline ends.

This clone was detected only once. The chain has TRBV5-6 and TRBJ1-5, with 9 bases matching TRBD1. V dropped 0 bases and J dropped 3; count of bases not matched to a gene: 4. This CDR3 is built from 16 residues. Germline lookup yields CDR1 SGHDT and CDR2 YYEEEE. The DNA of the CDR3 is TGTGCCAGCAGCTTGGACAGGGGGCGCGACAATCAGCCCCAGCATTTT. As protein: CASSLDRGRDNQPQHF.

The CDR3 sequence is CASSPRGTAYGYTF. CDR3 nucleotides: TGTGCCAGCAGTCCCCGCGGGACAGCTTATGGCTACACCTTC. The V and J genes are TRBV25-1 and TRBJ1-2, with 7 bases identical to TRBD1. This CDR3 is 14 amino acids long. With V trimmed by 5 bases and J by 5 bases, 8 bases remained unmatched. Germline CDR1 MGHDK, CDR2 SYGVNS.

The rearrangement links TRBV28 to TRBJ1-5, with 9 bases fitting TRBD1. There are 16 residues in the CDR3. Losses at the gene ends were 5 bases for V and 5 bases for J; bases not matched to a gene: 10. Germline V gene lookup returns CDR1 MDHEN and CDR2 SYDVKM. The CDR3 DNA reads TGTGCCAGCAGTGAGCTAATCGGGACAGGGCATCAGCCCCAGCATTTT. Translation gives CASSELIGTGHQPQHF. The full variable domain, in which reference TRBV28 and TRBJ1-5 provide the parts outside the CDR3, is DVKVTQSSRYLVKRTGEKVFLECVQDMDHENMFWYRQDPGLGLRLIYFSYDVKMKEKGDIPEGYSVSREKKERFSLILESASTNQTSMYLCASSELIGTGHQPQHFGDGTRLSIL.

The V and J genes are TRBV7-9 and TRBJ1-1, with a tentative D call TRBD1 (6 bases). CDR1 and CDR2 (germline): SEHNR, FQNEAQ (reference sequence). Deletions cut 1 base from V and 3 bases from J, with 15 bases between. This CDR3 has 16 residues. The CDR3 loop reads CASSLDGQRIHTEAFF. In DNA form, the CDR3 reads TGTGCCAGCAGCTTAGACGGACAGAGGATACACACTGAAGCTTTCTTT.

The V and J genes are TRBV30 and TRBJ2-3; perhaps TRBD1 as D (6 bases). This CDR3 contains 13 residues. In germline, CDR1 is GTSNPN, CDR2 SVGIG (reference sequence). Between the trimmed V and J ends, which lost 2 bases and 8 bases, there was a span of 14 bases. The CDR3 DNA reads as TGTGCCTGGAGTCCTAACAGGGACGGTACGCAGTATTTT. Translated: CAWSPNRDGTQYF.

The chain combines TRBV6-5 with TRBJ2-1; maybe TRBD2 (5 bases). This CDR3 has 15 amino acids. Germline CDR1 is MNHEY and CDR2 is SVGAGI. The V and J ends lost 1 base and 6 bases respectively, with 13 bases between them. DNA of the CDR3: TGTGCCAGCAGTTACTTTTTCACGGGGAGCAATGAGCAGTTCTTC. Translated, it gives CASSYFFTGSNEQFF.

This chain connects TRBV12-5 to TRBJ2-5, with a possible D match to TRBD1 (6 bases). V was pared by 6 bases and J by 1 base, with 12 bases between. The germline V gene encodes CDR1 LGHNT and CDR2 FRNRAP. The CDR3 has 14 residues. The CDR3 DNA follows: TGTGCTAGTGGCCCCGGACAGCTCCAAGAGACCCAGTACTTC. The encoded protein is CASGPGQLQETQYF.

The CDR3 bases are TGTGCCAGCAGTCCACCCGGGACAGTCTATGGCTACACCTTC. This translates into CASSPPGTVYGYTF. The V and J genes are TRBV27 and TRBJ1-2, with 7 bases lining up with TRBD1. CDR1 MNHEY and CDR2 SMNVEV come from the germline V gene (reference sequence). V was clipped by 5 bases and J by 4 bases; unmatched bases: 7. The length of the CDR3 is 14 residues.

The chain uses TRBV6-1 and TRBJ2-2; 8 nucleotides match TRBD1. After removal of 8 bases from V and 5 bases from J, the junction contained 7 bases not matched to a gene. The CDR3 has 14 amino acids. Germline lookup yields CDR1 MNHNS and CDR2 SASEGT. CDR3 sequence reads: CASLWTGPTGELFF. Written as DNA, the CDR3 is TGTGCCAGCCTCTGGACAGGGCCGACCGGGGAGCTGTTTTTT.

The CDR3 nucleotides are TGTGCCAGCAGTCCCAGCGGGGGTGTTTATCGTGGCTATGGCTACACCTTC. Translated, it gives CASSPSGGVYRGYGYTF. This chain joins TRBV27 and TRBJ1-2; maybe TRBD1 (5 bases). Germline CDR1 and CDR2: MNHEY and SMNVEV (reference sequence). The V end lost 5 bases, the J end lost 4 bases, and 23 bases lay between the germline ends. CDR3 size: 17 residues.

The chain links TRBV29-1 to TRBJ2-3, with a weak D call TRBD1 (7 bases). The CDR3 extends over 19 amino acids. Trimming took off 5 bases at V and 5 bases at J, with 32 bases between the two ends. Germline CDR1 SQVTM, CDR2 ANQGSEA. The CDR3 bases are TGCAGCGTTCTTAAGGGAGGCTCTGTCAGGGGGGCCGGTCAAGATACGCAGTATTTT. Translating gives CSVLKGGSVRGAGQDTQYF.

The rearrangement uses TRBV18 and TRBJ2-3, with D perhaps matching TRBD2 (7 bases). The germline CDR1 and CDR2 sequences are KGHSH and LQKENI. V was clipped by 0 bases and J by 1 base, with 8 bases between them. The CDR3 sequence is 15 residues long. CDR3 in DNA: TGTGCCAGCTCACCACCGGGGGGGCGCACAGATACGCAGTATTTT. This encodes CASSPPGGRTDTQYF.

The chain's CDR3 is CASSEMGPSYEQYF. CDR3 nucleotides: TGTGCCAGCAGTGAAATGGGCCCTTCGTACGAGCAGTACTTC. This chain joins TRBV2 and TRBJ2-7, with D uncertain. The CDR3 is 14 residues long. V was cut by 2 bases and J by 4 bases, with 12 bases left in between. Germline V CDR1 and CDR2: SNHLY, FYNNEI. Filled out from reference TRBV2 and TRBJ2-7, the complete variable domain reads EPEVTQTPSHQVTQMGQEVILRCVPISNHLYFYWYRQILGQKVEFLVSFYNNEISEKSEIFDDQFSVERPDGSNFTLKIRSTKLEDSAMYFCASSEMGPSYEQYFGPGTRLTVT.